This paragraph reports one T cell receptor (beta chain). Per germline, CDR1 MNHEY and CDR2 SVGAGI. The CDR3 contains 13 residues. Trimming took off 7 bases at V and 6 bases at J, with 15 bases between the two ends. This sample is drawn from a study of blood T cell repertoires in COVID-19. Study-level information: Specimens from acute and convalescent COVID-19 originated in the United States, Italy and Spain. Sample material is recorded as cDNA or gDNA derived from T cells, B-cell-depleted T cells, or PBMCs.

Authors' processing steps: The authors estimated nucleated cell counts from reference gene primer amplification. Sequencing used immunoSEQ multiplex PCR; TCRdb keeps in-frame clones, though not all of them. V and J calls plus clone size are reproduced from that table; the DNA served to infer D and trimming. The table has roughly 140,000 clones, over 75% seen once. The sample consisted of peripheral blood. The source is a woman aged 45-65 years with acute or convalescent COVID-19. The genes are TRBV6-5 and TRBJ1-1; maybe TRBD1 (6 bases). CDR3 nucleotide sequence: TGTGCCAGCACCCAAAGGGGGGGACCTGAAGCTTTCTTT. Its translation is CASTQRGGPEAFF.